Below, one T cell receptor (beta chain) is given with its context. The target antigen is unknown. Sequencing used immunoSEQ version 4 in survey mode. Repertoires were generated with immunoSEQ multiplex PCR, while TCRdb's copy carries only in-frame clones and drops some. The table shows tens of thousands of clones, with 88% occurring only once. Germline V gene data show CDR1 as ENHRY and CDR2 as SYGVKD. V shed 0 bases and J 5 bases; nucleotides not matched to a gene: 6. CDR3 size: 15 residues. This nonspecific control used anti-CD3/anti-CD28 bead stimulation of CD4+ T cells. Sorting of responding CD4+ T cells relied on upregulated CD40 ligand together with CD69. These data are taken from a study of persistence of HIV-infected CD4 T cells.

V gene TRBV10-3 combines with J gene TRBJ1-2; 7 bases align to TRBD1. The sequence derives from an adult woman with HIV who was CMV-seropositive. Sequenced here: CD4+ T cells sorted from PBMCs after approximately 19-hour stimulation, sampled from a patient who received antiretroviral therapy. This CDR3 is CAISESVTGRYGYTF. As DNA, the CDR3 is TGTGCCATCAGTGAGTCCGTGACAGGGAGATATGGCTACACCTTC.